The 10 T cell receptor beta chains reported below all come from one sample, sequenced in a study of blood T cells in healthy people across ages. A second PCR, run for about 6 to 12 cycles, used a sample-barcoded 5' primer plus a J-beta primer mix. TCRdb reprocessed the 5' RACE reads via MiXCR and lists one record per CDR3 protein. The data contain some 900,000 distinct CDR3 sequences, around 48% of them seen just once; the ten biggest clones take up about an eighth. Specimen: blood. The receptors here all came from a man between 25 and 39 years old in good health.

This clonotype was seen a few times. The chain employs TRBV5-1 and TRBJ2-7; TRBD1 might be the D (6 bases). V lost 6 bases and J 0 bases, leaving 13 bases between the germline ends. The germline CDR1 and CDR2 sequences are SGHRS and YFSETQ. CDR3 length: 14 amino acids. CDR3: CASTDRPSSYEQYF. The DNA for the CDR3 is TGCGCCAGCACCGACAGGCCGAGCTCCTACGAGCAGTACTTC. The variable domain in full, completed from reference TRBV5-1 and TRBJ2-7, reads KAGVTQTPRYLIKTRGQQVTLSCSPISGHRSVSWYQQTPGQGLQFLFEYFSETQRNKGNFPGRFSGRQFSNSRSEMNVSTLELGDSALYLCASTDRPSSYEQYFGPGTRLTVT.

This chain uses TRBV30 with TRBJ2-5; the D is unclear. V lost 7 bases, J lost 1 base, and 16 bases lay in between. CDR1 and CDR2 (germline): GTSNPN, SVGIG (reference sequence). The CDR3 runs 14 residues. For the CDR3, the DNA is TGTGCCTTCCACTACCCAGTGCTCCAAGAGACCCAGTACTTC. This sequence encodes CAFHYPVLQETQYF.

This rearrangement joins TRBV6-5 to TRBJ2-5; 7 positions match TRBD1. Germline loops: CDR1 MNHEY, CDR2 SVGAGI. V lost 2 bases, J lost 11 bases, and 11 bases stayed unmatched. The CDR3 contains 14 residues. The CDR3 loop is CASSYTGQPYVQYF. The CDR3 DNA sequence: TGTGCCAGCAGTTACACGGGACAGCCCTACGTGCAGTACTTC.

V gene TRBV28 combines with J gene TRBJ2-2; tentative D call: TRBD1 (6 bases). The CDR3 is made up of 15 amino acids. Germline-derived CDR1 and CDR2 are MDHEN and SYDVKM. V lost 6 bases to trimming and J lost 9 bases, with 20 bases between them. The CDR3 DNA follows: TGTGCCAGCAGCAAAGGGCCAGGGGCAATTTGGGAGCTGTTTTTT. Translated, it gives CASSKGPGAIWELFF.

The rearrangement links TRBV27 to TRBJ2-3, with D perhaps matching TRBD1 or TRBD2 (6 bases each). V was cut by 0 bases and J by 7 bases, with 17 bases left in between. This CDR3 has 16 amino acids. Germline V gives CDR1 MNHEY, CDR2 SMNVEV (reference sequence). Here the CDR3 reads CASSLSGGGPRYTQYF. For the CDR3, the DNA is TGTGCCAGCAGTTTATCGGGTGGGGGGCCGCGATATACGCAGTATTTT.

This clonotype has a count of ten or more. The chain recombines TRBV4-1 with TRBJ2-3; TRBD2 matches at 8 bases. The CDR3 consists of 15 residues. Trimming cost V 4 bases and J 3 bases; bases outside gene matches: 6. Germline V lookup: CDR1 MGHRA, CDR2 YSYEKL. The CDR3 spells CASSPPGLGTDTQYF. CDR3 sequence (DNA): TGCGCCAGCAGCCCGCCGGGACTAGGGACAGATACGCAGTATTTT.

This clonotype has only a few counts. The V and J genes are TRBV19 and TRBJ1-5; D unresolved. V was shortened by 0 bases and J by 7 bases, with 4 bases between the two germline ends. The CDR3 length is 12 residues. The germline V gene encodes CDR1 LNHDA and CDR2 SQIVND (reference sequence). The CDR3 loop reads CASSIDWQPQHF. The CDR3 nucleotides are TGTGCCAGTAGTATAGATTGGCAGCCCCAGCATTTT.

The chain combines TRBV6-4 with TRBJ2-3; D might be TRBD1 (6 bases). Trimming cost V 0 bases and J 7 bases, with 8 bases left between them. This CDR3 has 13 residues. Germline V gives CDR1 MRHNA, CDR2 SNTAGT. The CDR3 loop is CASSDSRGNTQYF. CDR3 nucleotide sequence: TGTGCCAGCAGTGACTCGAGGGGGAATACGCAGTATTTT.

The chain links TRBV2 to TRBJ2-1, with TRBD2 as a possible D gene (5 bases). The V end was cut by 10 bases, the J end by 6 bases, with 13 bases between. Germline V gene sequence: CDR1 SNHLY, CDR2 FYNNEI. There are 12 residues in the CDR3. The CDR3 here is CATSTGGNEQFF. DNA of the CDR3: TGTGCCACCTCCACTGGAGGCAATGAGCAGTTCTTC.

This clonotype has just one count. V gene TRBV20-1 combines with J gene TRBJ1-1; possible D gene TRBD1, 5 bases. V was cut by 8 bases and J by 2 bases, with 9 bases left in between. The CDR3 totals 11 residues. Germline values: CDR1 DFQATT, CDR2 SNEGSKA (reference sequence). The chain's CDR3 is CSSGDNTEAFF. CDR3 sequence (DNA): TGCAGTTCTGGGGACAACACTGAAGCTTTCTTT.